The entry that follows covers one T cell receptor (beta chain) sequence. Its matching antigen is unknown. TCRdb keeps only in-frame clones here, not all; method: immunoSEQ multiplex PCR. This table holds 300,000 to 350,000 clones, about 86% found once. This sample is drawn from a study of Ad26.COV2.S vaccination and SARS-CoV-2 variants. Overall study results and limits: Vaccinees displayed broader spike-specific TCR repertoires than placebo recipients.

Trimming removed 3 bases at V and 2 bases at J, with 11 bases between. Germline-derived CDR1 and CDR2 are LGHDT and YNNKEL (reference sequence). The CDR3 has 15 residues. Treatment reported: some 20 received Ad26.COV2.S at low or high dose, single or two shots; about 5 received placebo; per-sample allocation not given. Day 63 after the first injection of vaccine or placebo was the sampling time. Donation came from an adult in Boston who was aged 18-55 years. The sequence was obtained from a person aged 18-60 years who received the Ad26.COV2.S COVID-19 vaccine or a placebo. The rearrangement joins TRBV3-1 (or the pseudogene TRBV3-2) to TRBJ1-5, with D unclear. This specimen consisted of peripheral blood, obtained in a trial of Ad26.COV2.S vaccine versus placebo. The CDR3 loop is CASSQSVLGNQPQHF. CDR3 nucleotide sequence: TGTGCCAGCAGCCAGTCGGTCTTGGGCAATCAGCCCCAGCATTTT.